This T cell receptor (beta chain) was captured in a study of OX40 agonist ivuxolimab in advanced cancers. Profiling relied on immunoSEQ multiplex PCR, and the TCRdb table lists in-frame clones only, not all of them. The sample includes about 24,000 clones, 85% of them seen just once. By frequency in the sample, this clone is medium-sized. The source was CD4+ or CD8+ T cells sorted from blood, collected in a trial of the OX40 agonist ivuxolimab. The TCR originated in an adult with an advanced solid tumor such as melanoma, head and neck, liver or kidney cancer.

CDR3 in DNA: TGTGCCAGCAGCTCTGGGGGGGTGGGAGATACGCAGTATTTT. It is translated as CASSSGGVGDTQYF. The genes are TRBV7-8 and TRBJ2-3; 7 bases match TRBD2. The CDR3 loop spans 14 amino acids. V lost 4 bases, J lost 5 bases, and 6 bases stayed unmatched. Germline lookup yields CDR1 SGHVS and CDR2 FQNEAQ. Full variable domain (remainder filled in from reference TRBV7-8 and TRBJ2-3): GAGVSQSPRYKVAKRGQDVALRCDPISGHVSLFWYQQALGQGPEFLTYFQNEAQLDKSGLPSDRFFAERPEGSVSTLKIQRTQQEDSAVYLCASSSGGVGDTQYFGPGTRLTVL.